At least ten counts were recorded for the clone carrying this T cell receptor (beta chain). Its antigen is still unknown. Original analysis: Filtering of immunoSEQ junctional sequences could not match full-length read filtering. Some clones are missing from TCRdb's copy, which holds only in-frame ones; the method was immunoSEQ multiplex PCR. V and J calls and clone size are copied from that table; D and trimming were computed from the DNA. This table has about 980,000 clones, more than 75% appearing once. The donors were all Caucasian adults (living in Nashville, Tennessee). The data derive from a study of shared clonotypes between healthy human individuals. Notes on the study in general: An expected dependence of interdonor clonotype sharing on sequencing depth was noted. Larger estimated richness was generally seen in naive subsets than in memory subsets.

CDR1 is GTSNPN, CDR2 SVGIG, per germline (reference sequence). Trimming left V 2 bases short and J 0 bases short, with 14 bases between. The CDR3 loop spans 16 amino acids. The chain couples TRBV30 to TRBJ2-4; D is perhaps TRBD2 (6 bases). This receptor was obtained from a man in his late teens or twenties in good health. Sequenced: memory CD4+ T cells sorted from blood. Specified subset: CD45RA-negative fraction. CDR3 bases: TGTGCCTGGAGTCGGCGGGACCTACTAGCCAAAAACATTCAGTACTTC. It translates to CAWSRRDLLAKNIQYF.